The TCR beta chain described here comes from a study of blood T cell repertoires in COVID-19. Study as a whole: Acute-phase and convalescent COVID-19 samples originated in the United States, Italy and Spain. PBMCs, B-cell-depleted T cells, or T cells provided the cDNA or gDNA that made up the material.

In its sample, this clone was seen once. As processed by the authors: Nucleated cell counts were estimated from reference gene primer amplification. Only in-frame clones appear in the TCRdb table, and some are missing; sequencing was by immunoSEQ multiplex PCR. For V, J and clone size, that table is used; D and trimming come from the DNA. The table includes nearly 110,000 clones, under 90% detected once. In germline, CDR1 is SGHRS, CDR2 YFSETQ. Trimming cost V 6 bases and J 6 bases, with 15 bases left between them. The CDR3 is 14 amino acids. This clonotype was sampled from a woman aged 55-75 years with acute or convalescent COVID-19. Sequenced: peripheral blood. The chain recombines TRBV5-1 with TRBJ2-2, with a weak D call TRBD1 (5 bases). This CDR3 is CASTPTAVSGELFF. DNA of the CDR3: TGCGCCAGCACCCCGACAGCCGTCTCCGGGGAGCTGTTTTTT.